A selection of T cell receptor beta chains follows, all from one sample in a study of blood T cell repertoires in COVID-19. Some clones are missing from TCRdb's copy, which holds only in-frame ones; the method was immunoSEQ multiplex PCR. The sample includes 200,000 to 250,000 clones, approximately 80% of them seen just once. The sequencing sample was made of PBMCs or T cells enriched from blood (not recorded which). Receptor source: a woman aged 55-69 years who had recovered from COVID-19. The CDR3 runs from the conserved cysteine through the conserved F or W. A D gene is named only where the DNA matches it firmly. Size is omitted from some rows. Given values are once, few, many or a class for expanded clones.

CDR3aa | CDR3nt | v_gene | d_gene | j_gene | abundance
CAISEPDFNEQFF | TGTGCCATCAGTGAGCCCGACTTCAATGAGCAGTTCTTC | TRBV10-3 | . | TRBJ2-1 | .
CASSEGSRGLVMWNTEAFF | TGTGCCAGCAGTGAAGGTTCCAGGGGGCTTGTCATGTGGAACACTGAAGCTTTCTTT | TRBV2 | TRBD1 | TRBJ1-1 | .
CASSMTGGIDGTDTQYF | TGTGCCAGTAGTATGACGGGGGGAATAGATGGCACAGATACGCAGTATTTT | TRBV19 | TRBD2 | TRBJ2-3 | .
CASSPFGQGAEEETQYF | TGTGCCAGCAGCCCCTTCGGACAGGGGGCTGAAGAGGAGACCCAGTACTTC | TRBV3-1/TRBV3-2 | TRBD1 | TRBJ2-5 | .
CASSRGGGREQYF | TGTGCCAGCAGCCGAGGGGGGGGTCGGGAGCAGTACTTC | TRBV7-2 | . | TRBJ2-7 | .
CAISREGKTEAFF | TGTGCCATCAGTCGGGAGGGGAAGACTGAAGCTTTCTTT | TRBV10-3 | . | TRBJ1-1 | .
CASSSRTESNEKLFF | TGTGCCAGCAGCTCGCGGACAGAATCTAATGAAAAACTGTTTTTT | TRBV9 | . | TRBJ1-4 | once
CASSPGLAGGQETQYF | TGCGCCAGCAGCCCGGGACTAGCGGGGGGTCAGGAGACCCAGTACTTC | TRBV4-1 | TRBD2 | TRBJ2-5 | .
CAWAPKGTGDHYGYTF | TGTGCCTGGGCCCCGAAAGGGACAGGGGACCACTATGGCTACACCTTC | TRBV30 | TRBD1 | TRBJ1-2 | .
CASSPGQGKGNYGYTF | TGTGCCAGCAGCCCGGGACAGGGTAAGGGTAACTATGGCTACACCTTC | TRBV3-1/TRBV3-2 | TRBD1 | TRBJ1-2 | .
CASSQEPYLVYEQYF | TGTGCCAGCAGCCAAGAACCCTATCTTGTATACGAGCAGTACTTC | TRBV3-1/TRBV3-2 | . | TRBJ2-7 | .
CASSPYLIYSWGSGRDNEQFF | TGTGCCAGCAGCCCGTACCTCATATACAGTTGGGGTAGCGGGAGAGACAATGAGCAGTTCTTC | TRBV7-8 | TRBD2 | TRBJ2-1 | many
CASSADRGQVEAFF | TGTGCCAGCAGTGCCGACAGGGGGCAGGTTGAAGCTTTCTTT | TRBV2 | TRBD1 | TRBJ1-1 | few
CASSLVQGGRAQPQHF | TGTGCCAGCAGCTTAGTACAAGGGGGAAGGGCTCAGCCCCAGCATTTT | TRBV7-8 | . | TRBJ1-5 | .
CASSLVGGPTSGNTIYF | TGTGCCAGCAGCTTGGTCGGGGGACCGACCTCTGGAAACACCATATATTTT | TRBV5-4 | . | TRBJ1-3 | .
CASQYTISTDTQYF | TGTGCCAGCCAATACACTATTAGCACAGATACGCAGTATTTT | TRBV6-6 | . | TRBJ2-3 | .
CASSVDGGSYNEQFF | TGCGCCAGCAGCGTGGACGGGGGCTCCTACAATGAGCAGTTCTTC | TRBV5-1 | . | TRBJ2-1 | .
CSVVQGARVTEAFF | TGCAGCGTTGTTCAGGGGGCGCGAGTTACTGAAGCTTTCTTT | TRBV29-1 | TRBD1 | TRBJ1-1 | .
CASSRATSGGAENEQFF | TGTGCCAGCTCACGAGCGACTAGCGGGGGGGCCGAGAATGAGCAGTTCTTC | TRBV18 | TRBD2 | TRBJ2-1 | .
CASSSAGIYTEAFF | TGTGCCAGCAGTTCCGCAGGGATTTATACTGAAGCTTTCTTT | TRBV6-2/TRBV6-3 | . | TRBJ1-1 | .
CASSVGQGYGYTF | TGTGCCAGCAGCGTAGGACAGGGATATGGCTACACCTTC | TRBV6-5 | TRBD1 | TRBJ1-2 | .
CASSRNRQGIYEQYF | TGTGCCAGCAGCCGCAACAGACAGGGAATCTACGAGCAGTACTTC | TRBV5-6 | TRBD1 | TRBJ2-7 | .
CASSDKAMNTGELFF | TGTGCCAGCAGTGATAAAGCGATGAACACCGGGGAGCTGTTTTTT | TRBV2 | . | TRBJ2-2 | .
CASAEKQGASGANVLTF | TGTGCCAGCGCTGAAAAACAGGGGGCTTCTGGGGCCAACGTCCTGACTTTC | TRBV7-6 | TRBD1 | TRBJ2-6 | .
CASSPGQSNEKLFF | TGTGCCAGCAGCCCGGGACAGTCTAATGAAAAACTGTTTTTT | TRBV9 | TRBD1 | TRBJ1-4 | once
CASSPTQGVGTEAFF | TGTGCCAGCAGTCCCACACAGGGGGTTGGCACTGAAGCTTTCTTT | TRBV28 | TRBD1 | TRBJ1-1 | .
CASSPIQGAGNTIYF | TGTGCCAGCAGCCCAATACAGGGGGCCGGAAACACCATATATTTT | TRBV11-1 | TRBD1 | TRBJ1-3 | .
CASSGGRADTQYF | TGTGCCAGCAGTGGAGGGAGGGCGGATACGCAGTATTTT | TRBV27 | TRBD2 | TRBJ2-3 | .
CASSLDQVSYEQYF | TGTGCCAGCAGCTTAGATCAGGTCTCCTACGAGCAGTACTTC | TRBV7-2 | . | TRBJ2-7 | .
CASSFRTGGRDTIYF | TGTGCCAGCAGCTTCCGCACAGGGGGCAGGGACACCATATATTTT | TRBV7-2 | TRBD1 | TRBJ1-3 | .
CASKQGATDTQYF | TGTGCCAGCAAACAGGGGGCCACAGATACGCAGTATTTT | TRBV7-2 | TRBD1 | TRBJ2-3 | .
CASSRDGQGDTEAFF | TGTGCCAGCAGCCGAGACGGACAGGGTGACACTGAAGCTTTCTTT | TRBV3-1/TRBV3-2 | TRBD1 | TRBJ1-1 | few
CASSLLTGSFGNTIYF | TGTGCCAGCAGCTTACTAACAGGGTCCTTCGGAAACACCATATATTTT | TRBV7-3 | . | TRBJ1-3 | once
CASNVGSSYEQYF | TGTGCCAGCAATGTTGGCAGTTCCTACGAGCAGTACTTC | TRBV6-5 | . | TRBJ2-7 | .
CASSLGGTDTDTQYF | TGCGCCAGCAGCTTGGGGGGGACAGACACAGATACGCAGTATTTT | TRBV5-1 | TRBD1 | TRBJ2-3 | .
CASSPRTGGLALAKNIQYF | TGTGCCAGCAGTCCTAGGACAGGGGGCTTGGCTTTAGCCAAAAACATTCAGTACTTC | TRBV28 | TRBD1 | TRBJ2-4 | few
CASSHRGIMYF | TGTGCCAGTAGTCATAGGGGTATTATGTACTTC | TRBV19 | . | TRBJ2-7 | .
CASSTKADSSYNEQFF | TGTGCCAGCAGCACTAAGGCGGACAGCTCCTACAATGAGCAGTTCTTC | TRBV5-4 | . | TRBJ2-1 | .
CASSHGQTNQPQHF | TGTGCCAGCAGCCACGGACAGACCAATCAGCCCCAGCATTTT | TRBV27 | . | TRBJ1-5 | .
CASSLWAGSNTGELFF | TGTGCCAGCAGCTTATGGGCGGGGTCGAACACCGGGGAGCTGTTTTTT | TRBV7-2 | . | TRBJ2-2 | .
CSVETDGYTF | TGCAGCGTTGAAACGGATGGCTACACCTTC | TRBV29-1 | . | TRBJ1-2 | .
CASSLDRGTGELFF | TGTGCCAGCAGCTTGGACAGGGGGACCGGGGAGCTGTTTTTT | TRBV7-7 | TRBD1 | TRBJ2-2 | .
CASSSGQPNTGELFF | TGCGCCAGCAGTTCGGGACAGCCGAACACCGGGGAGCTGTTTTTT | TRBV5-1 | TRBD1 | TRBJ2-2 | .
CSVAPGHNYGYTF | TGCAGCGTTGCCCCAGGGCATAACTATGGCTACACCTTC | TRBV29-1 | . | TRBJ1-2 | few
CASSSRAGGSYNEQFF | TGTGCCAGTAGTAGTCGCGCGGGAGGGTCCTACAATGAGCAGTTCTTC | TRBV19 | TRBD2 | TRBJ2-1 | .
CASSLSGETEAFF | TGTGCCAGCAGCTTATCAGGGGAAACTGAAGCTTTCTTT | TRBV7-9 | . | TRBJ1-1 | .
CASSLVLVRGRIEAFF | TGTGCCAGCAGCTTAGTGTTGGTCAGGGGGCGAATTGAAGCTTTCTTT | TRBV7-9 | TRBD1 | TRBJ1-1 | .
CASRITGPISPQHF | TGTGCCAGTAGAATCACCGGCCCGATTAGCCCCCAGCATTTT | TRBV19 | . | TRBJ1-5 | .
CASSFRASGINEQYF | TGTGCCAGCAGTTTTAGGGCTAGCGGGATCAACGAGCAGTACTTC | TRBV28 | TRBD2 | TRBJ2-7 | .
CASSSLPGQGGLEQYF | TGCGCCAGCAGCTCCCTGCCGGGACAGGGCGGACTCGAGCAGTACTTC | TRBV5-1 | TRBD1 | TRBJ2-7 | .
CATSYLTGQGEKLFF | TGTGCCACCAGCTACCTTACGGGACAAGGTGAAAAACTGTTTTTT | TRBV15 | . | TRBJ1-4 | .
CASSPGTGFYGYTF | TGTGCCAGCTCACCAGGGACAGGGTTTTATGGCTACACCTTC | TRBV18 | TRBD1 | TRBJ1-2 | .
CASSRQALNEKLFF | TGTGCCAGCAGTCGACAGGCCTTAAATGAAAAACTGTTTTTT | TRBV6-2/TRBV6-3 | . | TRBJ1-4 | .
CASSLNKNGYTF | TGTGCCAGCAGTCTCAACAAGAATGGCTACACCTTC | TRBV12-3/TRBV12-4 | . | TRBJ1-2 | .
CASRPGTGRSEAFF | TGCGCCAGCAGGCCCGGGACAGGCCGTAGTGAAGCTTTCTTT | TRBV10-1 | TRBD1 | TRBJ1-1 | .
CASSLQGTDTQYF | TGTGCCAGCAGCCTACAGGGAACAGATACGCAGTATTTT | TRBV3-1/TRBV3-2 | . | TRBJ2-3 | .
CASRQYTEAFF | TGTGCCAGCAGACAATACACTGAAGCTTTCTTT | TRBV2 | . | TRBJ1-1 | .
CSVDRTSGGFGEQFF | TGCAGCGTTGATCGGACTAGCGGGGGTTTCGGTGAGCAGTTCTTC | TRBV29-1 | TRBD2 | TRBJ2-1 | .
CASSLLLAGGPYEQYF | TGCGCCAGCAGCTTGCTCCTAGCGGGAGGGCCTTACGAGCAGTACTTC | TRBV5-1 | TRBD2 | TRBJ2-7 | .
CASSLTGAGEKLFF | TGTGCCAGCAGCCTAACAGGGGCCGGTGAAAAACTGTTTTTT | TRBV7-2 | TRBD1 | TRBJ1-4 | .